The clone carrying this T cell receptor beta chain occurred many times. This record comes from a study of neurological immune-mediated disorders. TCRdb reanalysed the 5' RACE reads using MiXCR and keeps one entry per CDR3 protein. Here the sample spans roughly 74,000 distinct CDR3 sequences, less than 5.5% being singletons. The J segment lost 6 bases and the V segment lost 0 bases, leaving 7 bases of the junction unmatched. Looked up from germline, CDR1 is SGHVS and CDR2 is FQNEAQ. CDR3 length: 15 amino acids. The sequenced material came from PBMCs. This receptor was taken from a man younger than 35 with multiple sclerosis. V usage is TRBV7-8 and J usage is TRBJ2-7; TRBD1 agrees at 8 bases. This chain's CDR3 is CASSLAAGTGIEQYF. The DNA for the CDR3 is TGTGCCAGCAGCTTAGCGGCGGGGACAGGCATCGAGCAGTACTTC.